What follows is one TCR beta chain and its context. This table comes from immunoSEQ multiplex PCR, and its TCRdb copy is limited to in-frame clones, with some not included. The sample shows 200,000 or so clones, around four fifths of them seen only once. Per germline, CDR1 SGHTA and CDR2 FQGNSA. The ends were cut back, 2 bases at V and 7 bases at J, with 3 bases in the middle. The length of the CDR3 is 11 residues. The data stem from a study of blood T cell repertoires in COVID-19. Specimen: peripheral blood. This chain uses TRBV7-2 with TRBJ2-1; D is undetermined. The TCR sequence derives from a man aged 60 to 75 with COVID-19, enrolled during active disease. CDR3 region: CASSLRNEQFF. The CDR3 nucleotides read TGTGCCAGCAGCTTACGTAATGAGCAGTTCTTC. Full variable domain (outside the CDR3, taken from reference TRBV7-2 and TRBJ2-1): GAGVSQSPSNKVTEKGKDVELRCDPISGHTALYWYRQSLGQGLEFLIYFQGNSAPDKSGLPSDRFSAERTGGSVSTLTIQRTQQEDSAVYLCASSLRNEQFFGPGTRLTVL.